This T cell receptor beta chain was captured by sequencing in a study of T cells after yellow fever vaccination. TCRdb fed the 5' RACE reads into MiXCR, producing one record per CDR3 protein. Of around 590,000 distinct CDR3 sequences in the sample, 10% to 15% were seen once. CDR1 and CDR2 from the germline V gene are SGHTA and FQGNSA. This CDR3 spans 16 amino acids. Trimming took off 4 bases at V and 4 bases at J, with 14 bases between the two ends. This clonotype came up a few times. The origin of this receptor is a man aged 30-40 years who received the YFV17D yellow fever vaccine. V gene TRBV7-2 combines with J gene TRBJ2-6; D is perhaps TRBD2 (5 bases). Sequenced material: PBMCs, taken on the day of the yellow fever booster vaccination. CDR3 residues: CASSSEGVWGANVLTF. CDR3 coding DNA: TGTGCCAGCAGCTCCGAGGGAGTCTGGGGGGCCAACGTCCTGACTTTC. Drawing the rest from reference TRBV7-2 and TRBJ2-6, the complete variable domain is GAGVSQSPSNKVTEKGKDVELRCDPISGHTALYWYRQSLGQGLEFLIYFQGNSAPDKSGLPSDRFSAERTGGSVSTLTIQRTQQEDSAVYLCASSSEGVWGANVLTFGAGSRLTVL.